The table lists the clone carrying this T cell receptor beta chain with a count of one. The data stem from a study of blood T cell repertoires in COVID-19. The CDR3 runs to 17 residues. Trimming pared 0 bases from V and 5 bases from J, leaving 18 bases between. Looked up from germline, CDR1 is MDHEN and CDR2 is SYDVKM. Profiling relied on immunoSEQ multiplex PCR, and the TCRdb table lists in-frame clones only, not all of them. This table has some 140,000 clones, 80% to 85% appearing once. This clonotype was obtained from a man between 60 and 75 years old with acute or convalescent COVID-19. Sequenced input: peripheral blood. The genes are TRBV28 and TRBJ2-3, with TRBD2 as a possible D gene (7 bases). The CDR3 nucleotides are TGTGCCAGCAGTTTATGGGGGAGGGGGACCCCGTTAGATACGCAGTATTTT. As protein: CASSLWGRGTPLDTQYF. Variable domain in full (rest from reference TRBV28 and TRBJ2-3): DVKVTQSSRYLVKRTGEKVFLECVQDMDHENMFWYRQDPGLGLRLIYFSYDVKMKEKGDIPEGYSVSREKKERFSLILESASTNQTSMYLCASSLWGRGTPLDTQYFGPGTRLTVL.